This TCR beta chain was retrieved from a study of control samples from healthy donors and cancer patients (dated by TCRdb to the early 2020s). The CDR3 spans 17 residues, from the cysteine through the phenylalanine. Only the CDR3 portion is preserved as DNA: 51 bases, with reading frame beginning at the first base. Taken from the germline V gene, the CDR1 and CDR2 loops are SGDLS and YYNGEE. Trimming at the junction amounts to 0 bases on V and 0 bases on J, and the germline ends lie 13 bases apart. A remark on this clone: Which antigen it targets is not known. No quality values exist for individual bases; no much larger clone is one base distant.

Libraries came from the immunoSEQ multiplex PCR assay. The table comes from immuneACCESS by way of TCRdb, which keeps in-frame sequences with V and J called. Part of the clones is missing from these tables; in studies checked, under half for an unresolved V gene and the rest for unknown reasons. This sample gives more than 85,000 clones in total; 75% to 95% of them show up just once. Of the sample, 4.4% is held by the ten largest clones. Input material: blood. The sequence links TRBV9 to TRBJ2-4; the D gene is perhaps TRBD2, on 5 matching bases. The sequence came from a human donor in good health. The donor label of this sample is uncertain. CDR3 sequence: CASSVGGFLVAKNIQYF. The DNA sequence reads TGTGCCAGCAGCGTAGGAGGGTTTTTGGTAGCCAAAAACATTCAGTACTTC.